This T cell receptor (beta chain) is drawn from a study of Ad26.COV2.S vaccination and SARS-CoV-2 variants. Findings and caveats of the study: Analyses of TCR breadth and depth may have underestimated total T cell responses.

Turning to this clone: Its antigen is still unknown.

As for treatment: about 20 received Ad26.COV2.S at low or high dose, single or two shots; about 5 received placebo; per-sample allocation not given. Sampling happened 63 days after the first vaccine or placebo injection. It was Wuhan-strain SARS-CoV-2 spike that the Ad26 vaccine vector expressed. Data came from immunoSEQ multiplex PCR; TCRdb stores just in-frame clones and leaves some out. Of 400,000 or so clones in the sample, around nine tenths were seen once. This CDR3 is built from 15 residues. Germline V gives CDR1 LGHDT, CDR2 YNNKEL (reference sequence). V was trimmed by 2 bases and J by 8 bases, leaving 18 bases between them.

The material was peripheral blood, obtained in a trial of Ad26.COV2.S vaccine versus placebo. The sequence came from a person between 18 and 59 years old who received the Ad26.COV2.S COVID-19 vaccine or a placebo. The chain is built from TRBV3-1 (or the pseudogene TRBV3-2) and TRBJ1-2, with D hard to call. CDR3 region: CASSQYTGIPGGYTF. The DNA of the CDR3 is TGTGCCAGCAGCCAATATACCGGGATCCCTGGCGGCTACACCTTC.